A single sample is the source of the 5 T cell receptor beta chains below, sequenced in a study of blood T cell repertoires in COVID-19. Produced via immunoSEQ multiplex PCR; TCRdb's table is partial and in-frame only. This table has fewer than 200,000 clones, about 80% appearing once. Sequencing used peripheral blood. The receptors originated from a man in his 60s with acute or convalescent COVID-19.

The chain uses TRBV6-5 and TRBJ1-4; D might be TRBD1 (6 bases). The CDR3 consists of 14 residues. Trimming removed 4 bases from V and 5 bases from J, with 11 bases in between. Germline V gene data show CDR1 as MNHEY and CDR2 as SVGAGI. CDR3 in DNA: TGTGCCAGCAGTTGGGGGCGGGGGAATGAAAAACTGTTTTTT. Amino acids: CASSWGRGNEKLFF.

The chain recombines TRBV19 with TRBJ1-6; no definite D call. The CDR3 sequence is 16 residues long. CDR1 is LNHDA, CDR2 SQIVND, per germline (reference sequence). The V gene lost 2 bases and the J gene lost 3 bases, with 11 bases spanning the gap. The CDR3 DNA sequence: TGTGCCAGTAGTATATCAAACAGCTACTATAATTCACCCCTCCACTTT. Amino acids: CASSISNSYYNSPLHF.

The genes are TRBV6-1 and TRBJ2-5, with TRBD1 identical over 7 bases. The CDR3 runs 16 residues. The J segment lost 1 base and the V segment lost 4 bases, leaving 9 bases of the junction unmatched. From germline, CDR1 is MNHNS and CDR2 SASEGT. The CDR3 DNA is TGTGCCAGCAGTGCTGCCGGGACAGTCAGCCAAGAGACCCAGTACTTC. Protein: CASSAAGTVSQETQYF.

The gene calls are TRBV5-4 and TRBJ1-2; the D gene is possibly TRBD1 (6 bases). This CDR3 spans 14 amino acids. V lost 0 bases and J lost 2, with 8 bases in between. The V gene's germline CDR1 is SGHNT and CDR2 YYREEE (reference sequence). This chain's CDR3 is CASSLGGQNYGYTF. CDR3 coding DNA: TGTGCCAGCAGCTTGGGAGGACAGAACTATGGCTACACCTTC.

This clone was recorded a few times. The chain carries TRBV7-2 and TRBJ1-2; D perhaps matches TRBD1 (5 bases). CDR3 length equals 13 residues. V dropped 4 bases and J dropped 4 bases, with 10 bases sitting between them. Germline V gene sequence: CDR1 SGHTA, CDR2 FQGNSA. The CDR3 reads CASSSSGGYGYTF. CDR3 in DNA: TGTGCCAGCAGCTCCTCGGGGGGCTATGGCTACACCTTC.